The 2 T cell receptor beta chains listed next were all sequenced from one sample in a study of patients and donors after allogeneic stem cell transplantation. TCRdb recomputed calls from the RT-PCR reads with MiXCR, one row per CDR3 protein. The data contain around 150,000 distinct CDR3 sequences, 30% to 45% of them seen just once; the ten biggest clones take up around 50%. The specimen sequenced was blood, either unsorted or a sorted T cell fraction (not recorded which). The receptors originated from a human donor who was either an allogeneic HSCT recipient or a stem cell or donor lymphocyte infusion donor (not recorded which). It is not recorded whose cells these are; they may come from a transplant donor.

The chain uses TRBV3-1 and TRBJ1-4; D is unclear. The V end lost 4 bases, the J end lost 8 bases, and 17 bases lay between the germline ends. The CDR3 totals 15 residues. The germline V gene has CDR1 LGHDT and CDR2 YNNKEL (reference sequence). CDR3 DNA sequence: TGTGCCAGCAGCCCCCGTACGGATAGCTACGAAAAACTGTTTTTT. This translates into CASSPRTDSYEKLFF.

This chain uses TRBV7-2 with TRBJ1-2, with D possibly TRBD1 on 5 matching bases. Germline CDR1 SGHTA, CDR2 FQGNSA. The CDR3 covers 13 residues. The V and J ends lost 5 bases and 2 bases respectively, with 9 bases between them. CDR3: CASSPKGNYGYTF. CDR3 coding DNA: TGTGCCAGCAGCCCGAAGGGGAACTATGGCTACACCTTC.